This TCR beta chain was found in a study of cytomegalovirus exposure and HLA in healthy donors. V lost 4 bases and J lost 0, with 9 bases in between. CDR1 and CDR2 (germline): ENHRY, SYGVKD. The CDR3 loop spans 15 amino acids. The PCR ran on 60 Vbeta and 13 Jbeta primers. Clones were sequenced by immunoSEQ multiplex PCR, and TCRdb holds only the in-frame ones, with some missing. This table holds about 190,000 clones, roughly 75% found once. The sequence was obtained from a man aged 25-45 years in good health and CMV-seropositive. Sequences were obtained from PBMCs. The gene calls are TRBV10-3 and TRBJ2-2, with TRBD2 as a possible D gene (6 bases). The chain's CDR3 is CAISGGGANTGELFF. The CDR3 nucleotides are TGTGCCATCAGTGGGGGCGGGGCGAACACCGGGGAGCTGTTTTTT.